This T cell receptor beta chain emerged from a study of cytomegalovirus exposure and HLA in healthy donors. PCR used 60 Vbeta primers and 13 Jbeta primers. Produced via immunoSEQ multiplex PCR; TCRdb's table is partial and in-frame only. The table includes roughly 200,000 clones, approximately 78% detected once. The CDR3 is 13 residues long. The V gene's germline CDR1 is SNHLY and CDR2 FYNNEI. Trimming at V came to 5 bases and at J to 3 bases, leaving 3 bases not matched to a gene. This rearrangement joins TRBV2 to TRBJ2-7, with 8 bases matching TRBD1. Material for sequencing was PBMCs. The receptor was isolated from a woman under 30 in good health and CMV-seronegative. In nucleotides, the CDR3 is TGTGCCAGCAGTTACAGGGGGATCTACGAGCAGTACTTC. It codes for CASSYRGIYEQYF.